The 9 T cell receptor beta chains presented below share a single source sample, sequenced in a study of T cells after yellow fever vaccination. TCRdb re-analysed the 5' RACE reads in MiXCR, keeping a single row per CDR3 protein. The sample shows some 150,000 distinct CDR3 sequences, roughly 9% of them seen only once. The starting material was CD8+ T cells sorted from PBMCs, obtained 45 days after the yellow fever booster vaccination. Receptors were obtained from a man between 18 and 35 years old who received the YFV17D yellow fever vaccine.

The chain links TRBV4-3 to TRBJ1-4, with a possible D match to TRBD1 (6 bases). V shed 5 bases and J shed 4 bases, with 20 bases lying between them. The CDR3 is 17 amino acids. Germline CDR1 and CDR2: LGHNA and YSLEER. The CDR3 DNA reads TGCGCCAGCAGCGACGCTCCCACGACAGGCATTAATGAAAAACTGTTTTTT. Its protein is CASSDAPTTGINEKLFF.

This clonotype has more than one count but fewer than ten. The chain is built from TRBV6-5 and TRBJ1-1; weak D call: TRBD1 (6 bases). CDR1 is MNHEY and CDR2 is SVGAGI in the germline V gene. The CDR3 runs to 15 residues. V was cut by 0 bases and J by 4 bases, with 12 bases left in between. CDR3 DNA sequence: TGTGCCAGCAGTTACTCGAGGGGGAAGGGCACTGAAGCTTTCTTT. This encodes CASSYSRGKGTEAFF.

This clonotype was counted at least ten times. The chain is built from TRBV2 and TRBJ2-3; 9 nucleotides agree with TRBD2. Looked up from germline, CDR1 is SNHLY and CDR2 is FYNNEI. This CDR3 region has 14 residues. After removal of 7 bases from V and 4 bases from J, the junction contained 6 bases not matched to a gene. CDR3 region: CASKVAGDPDTQYF. CDR3 bases: TGTGCCAGCAAGGTAGCGGGGGACCCAGATACGCAGTATTTT. The entire variable domain, with the rest obtained from reference TRBV2 and TRBJ2-3, is as follows: EPEVTQTPSHQVTQMGQEVILRCVPISNHLYFYWYRQILGQKVEFLVSFYNNEISEKSEIFDDQFSVERPDGSNFTLKIRSTKLEDSAMYFCASKVAGDPDTQYFGPGTRLTVL.

This clonotype was detected a few times. The gene calls are TRBV27 and TRBJ2-1; D gene unclear. CDR3 length: 14 residues. The germline V gene has CDR1 MNHEY and CDR2 SMNVEV (reference sequence). Deletions cut 5 bases from V and 8 bases from J, with 16 bases between. The CDR3 loop reads CASSERLPRHEQFF. The CDR3 DNA follows: TGTGCCAGCAGTGAACGCCTTCCACGACATGAGCAGTTCTTC.

This clonotype appeared many times. The chain combines TRBV7-6 with TRBJ2-7, with a weak D call TRBD1 (7 bases). The CDR3 is made up of 16 amino acids. V gave up 3 bases and J gave up 3 bases, with 18 bases separating them. Germline V gene lookup returns CDR1 SGHVS and CDR2 FNYEAQ. The CDR3 nucleotides are TGTGCCAGCAGCTTTGGGACAGCGGGTAACTTCTACGAGCAGTACGTC. Translated: CASSFGTAGNFYEQYV.

This clonotype was picked up a small number of times. The chain recombines TRBV28 with TRBJ2-2; D tentatively reads TRBD1 or TRBD2 (5 bases each). The V end lost 8 bases, the J end lost 7 bases, and 17 bases lay between the germline ends. This CDR3 region has 14 residues. Germline loops: CDR1 MDHEN, CDR2 SYDVKM. For the CDR3, the DNA is TGTGCCAGCGTCGCCCGGGACGACGGCGGGGAGCTGTTTTTT. Translating gives CASVARDDGGELFF.

The CDR3 region is CASRELAGGNEQFF. For the CDR3, the DNA is TGTGCCAGCAGGGAGCTAGCGGGGGGGAATGAGCAGTTCTTC. The J gene is TRBJ2-1, the V gene TRBV7-2, with 12 nucleotides matching TRBD2. This CDR3 is built from 14 residues. With 6 bases clipped from V and 7 bases from J, the junction kept 4 bases outside the gene matches. The germline CDR1 and CDR2 sequences are SGHTA and FQGNSA. The full variable domain, in which reference TRBV7-2 and TRBJ2-1 provide the parts outside the CDR3, is GAGVSQSPSNKVTEKGKDVELRCDPISGHTALYWYRQSLGQGLEFLIYFQGNSAPDKSGLPSDRFSAERTGGSVSTLTIQRTQQEDSAVYLCASRELAGGNEQFFGPGTRLTVL.

The chain uses TRBV5-1 and TRBJ1-6; 10 bases map to TRBD1. Trimming removed 5 bases from V and 8 bases from J; junction bases left unmatched: 1. Per the germline V gene, CDR1 is SGHRS and CDR2 is YFSETQ. The CDR3 runs 13 residues. DNA for the CDR3: TGCGCCAGCAGGGGGACAGGGGATTCACCCCTCCACTTT. Encoded protein: CASRGTGDSPLHF. Variable domain in full (rest from reference TRBV5-1 and TRBJ1-6): KAGVTQTPRYLIKTRGQQVTLSCSPISGHRSVSWYQQTPGQGLQFLFEYFSETQRNKGNFPGRFSGRQFSNSRSEMNVSTLELGDSALYLCASRGTGDSPLHFGNGTRLTVT.

This clonotype has ten or more counts. V usage is TRBV20-1 and J usage is TRBJ1-1, with D possibly matching TRBD1 (5 bases). V was pared by 2 bases and J by 10 bases, with 20 bases between. CDR1 is DFQATT, CDR2 SNEGSKA, per germline (reference sequence). This CDR3 spans 14 amino acids. The CDR3 loop is CSARHPPGDLGAFF. The DNA of the CDR3 is TGCAGTGCTAGACACCCCCCGGGGGATCTCGGAGCTTTCTTT.